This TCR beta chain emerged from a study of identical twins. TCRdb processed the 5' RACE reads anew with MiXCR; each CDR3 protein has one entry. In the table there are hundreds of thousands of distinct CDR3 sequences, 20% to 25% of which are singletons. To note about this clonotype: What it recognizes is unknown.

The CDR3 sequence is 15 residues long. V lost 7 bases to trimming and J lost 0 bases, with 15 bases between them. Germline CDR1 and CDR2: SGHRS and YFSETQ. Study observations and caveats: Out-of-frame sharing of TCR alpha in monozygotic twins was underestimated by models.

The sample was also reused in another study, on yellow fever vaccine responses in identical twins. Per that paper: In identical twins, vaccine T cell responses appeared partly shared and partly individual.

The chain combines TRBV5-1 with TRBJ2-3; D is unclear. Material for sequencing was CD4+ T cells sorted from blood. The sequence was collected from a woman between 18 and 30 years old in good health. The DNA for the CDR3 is TGCGCCAGCCGAACGTTGAGCGTTAGCACAGATACGCAGTATTTT. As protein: CASRTLSVSTDTQYF.